This TCR beta chain comes out of a study of early T cells in non-severe SARS-CoV-2 infection (dated by TCRdb to 2020 to 2023). A note on the overall study: Because TCR sequencing relied on bulk RNA taken from unsorted whole blood, pairing of alpha and beta chains was not possible. Overall study outcomes, separate from this receptor: Matching against VDJdb was skewed toward anti-spike CD8 responses, likely underestimated virus-specific expansions, and missed private and CD4 specificities.

A case-control design nested within a healthcare worker cohort in London, UK, was used, with weekly nasopharyngeal swab PCR tests and blood sampling performed. Healthcare workers were recruited between 23 and 31 March 2020, during the week of the UK lockdown, and were followed weekly for up to about 15 weeks. Libraries were constructed by 5' RACE. Sequencing took place on a NextSeq 500. Unique molecular identifiers were attached to individual cDNA molecules in the TCR library protocol so that sequencing error and PCR bias could be corrected. Both TCR alpha and beta chains were sequenced, and tight co-correlation was observed between alpha and beta sequence abundances in each sample. The published analysis was carried out like this. Decombinator V4 was used to annotate the V gene, J gene and CDR3 of the TCR sequences. TCRs were defined as expanded if a significant change between any two time points was detected under a Poisson model with p below 0.0001. TCR abundances were normalised to the total number of TCRs sequenced in each sample and reported as counts per million. TRAV1-2 paired with TRAJ12, TRAJ20 or TRAJ33 defined MAIT TCRs, while TRAV10 paired with TRAJ18 defined iNKT TCRs. VDJdb, accessed 1 November 2021, was searched for CMV, EBV and SARS-CoV-2 annotated TCRs, with TCRs annotated for multiple antigens excluded. The public reads were reprocessed in TCRdb via fastp at Q25 and MiXCR, keeping in-frame beta chains. One record per CDR3 amino acid sequence lists the most common genes and DNA. TCRdb assigned the V and J calls; the authors' analysis was not used. This sample is represented by 40,000 to 45,000 distinct CDR3 sequences; 9.5% to 13% of them were singletons. The top ten clones comprise roughly 10% of the sample.

Taken from cysteine to phenylalanine, the CDR3 has 16 residues. CDR3 DNA is the only sequence kept; it has 48 bases, read in frame from the first base. Looking up the germline V gene yields CDR1 SGHVS and CDR2 FNYEAQ. The germline ends are 19 bases apart after V is trimmed by 5 bases and J by 4 bases. Points on this clonotype: The clone's antigen remains unknown. Qualities for individual bases were not recorded, and no much larger clone is one base off.

This receptor was obtained from an adult who was a healthcare worker with PCR-confirmed SARS-CoV-2 infection or an uninfected control (not recorded which). The receptor chain draws on TRBV7-6 and TRBJ2-3, with the D gene tentatively TRBD1 or TRBD2, based on 7 matching bases in each. Source material: whole blood. The DNA sequence reads TGTGCCAGCAGCGGGGGGGGGACAGAGACATCAGATACGCAGTATTTT. It encodes CASSGGGTETSDTQYF.